This is a list of T cell receptor beta chains from one sample in a study of cytomegalovirus exposure and HLA in healthy donors. Clones were sequenced by immunoSEQ multiplex PCR, and TCRdb holds only the in-frame ones, with some missing. Of 140,000 or so clones in the sample, roughly 85% were seen once. Source material: PBMCs. These receptors came from a woman in her twenties or thirties in good health and CMV-seronegative. Each CDR3 is given with its conserved first and last residue. The order of the fields is D gene, CDR3 length, V gene, clone size, J gene, CDR3 DNA, CDR3 protein. The D gene is left open where the match is weak. Not all rows give a size; the values are once, few, many and, for expanded clones, a class.

>TRBD1|15|TRBV6-1|-|TRBJ1-4
TGTGCCAGCAGGGGACAGGATGCAACTAATGAAAAACTGTTTTTT
CASRGQDATNEKLFF
>-|13|TRBV30|-|TRBJ1-1
TGTGCCTGGACCCGACAGCTGAACACTGAAGCTTTCTTT
CAWTRQLNTEAFF
>-|14|TRBV2|-|TRBJ2-7
TGTGCCAGTAAGAACAGGGGAGGCTCCTACGAGCAGTACTTC
CASKNRGGSYEQYF
>-|14|TRBV5-1|-|TRBJ1-2
TGCGCCAGCAACCTTGACAGGCCCGGTTATGGCTACACCTTC
CASNLDRPGYGYTF
>-|13|TRBV25-1|-|TRBJ2-3
TGTGCCAGCAGCCAGACTAGCACAGATACGCAGTATTTT
CASSQTSTDTQYF
>-|15|TRBV9|-|TRBJ2-7
TGTGCCAGCAGCGTAGCGGCGGGGGCCCCCTACGAGCAGTACTTC
CASSVAAGAPYEQYF
>TRBD1|16|TRBV27|-|TRBJ1-5
TGTGCCAGCAGTTCCCGGACAGGGCTGAGCAATCAGCCCCAGCATTTT
CASSSRTGLSNQPQHF
>-|15|TRBV6-1|-|TRBJ1-3
TGTGCCAGCAGTGAATCTCCGACAGGTGGAAACACCATATATTTT
CASSESPTGGNTIYF
>TRBD2|14|TRBV7-2|-|TRBJ2-7
TGTGCCAGCAGCTTAGGGACTAGCGGGCACGAGCAGTACTTC
CASSLGTSGHEQYF
>-|13|TRBV27|-|TRBJ1-1
TGTGCCAGCAGCCCACAGGGGAACACTGAAGCTTTCTTT
CASSPQGNTEAFF
>-|16|TRBV5-1|-|TRBJ2-1
TGCGCCAGCAGCTTAAGCCCGTCCAACTCCTACAATGAGCAGTTCTTC
CASSLSPSNSYNEQFF
>TRBD1|15|TRBV30|-|TRBJ1-1
TGTGCCTGGAGCCCCTGGCAGGGGGTGGGCACTGAAGCTTTCTTT
CAWSPWQGVGTEAFF
>-|13|TRBV6-5|-|TRBJ2-5
TGTGCCAGCAGTACCCCAGGTCAAGAGACCCAGTACTTC
CASSTPGQETQYF
>TRBD1|15|TRBV9|-|TRBJ2-1
TGTGCCAGCAGCTCCCCGGGACAGGGGGACAATGAGCAGTTCTTC
CASSSPGQGDNEQFF
>-|12|TRBV6-1|-|TRBJ1-2
TGTGCCAGCAGTGATCGAGGGAGCGGCTACACCTTC
CASSDRGSGYTF
>-|12|TRBV6-5|-|TRBJ2-7
TGTGCCAGCTCTCATCGCGGAAGGGAGCAGTACTTC
CASSHRGREQYF
>TRBD1|14|TRBV2|once|TRBJ1-5
TGTGCCAGCCAAAGACAGGGGATTAATCAGCCCCAGCATTTT
CASQRQGINQPQHF
>-|13|TRBV25-1|-|TRBJ1-1
TGTGCCAGCAGGAAAACGGGGTTCCCTGAAGCTTTCTTT
CASRKTGFPEAFF
>-|14|TRBV6-5|-|TRBJ1-5
TGTGCCAGCAGTTACGTGGCCGAGGGACAGCCCCAGCATTTT
CASSYVAEGQPQHF
>TRBD2|15|TRBV28|-|TRBJ2-3
TGTGCCAGCAGTCTTCCTCTAGCGGGGGGGGATACGCAGTATTTT
CASSLPLAGGDTQYF
>-|12|TRBV2|-|TRBJ1-3
TGTGCCAGCAGCCGCTCTGGAAACACCATATATTTT
CASSRSGNTIYF
>-|14|TRBV19|once|TRBJ1-1
TGTGCCAGTAGTATGGGAGGGGAAAACACTGAAGCTTTCTTT
CASSMGGENTEAFF
>-|15|TRBV5-4|few|TRBJ1-1
TGTGCCAGCAGCTTGCGGCCAGGGGTGAACACTGAAGCTTTCTTT
CASSLRPGVNTEAFF
>TRBD1|15|TRBV5-4|-|TRBJ2-2
TGTGCCAGCAGCCCTGGACAGGGGGCTGGCGGGGAGCTGTTTTTT
CASSPGQGAGGELFF
>-|13|TRBV27|-|TRBJ1-2
TGTGCCAGCGGACCATTAGGGGACTATGGCTACACCTTC
CASGPLGDYGYTF
>-|14|TRBV18|-|TRBJ2-1
TGTGCCAGCTCACCATCGGGCAGGGGTAATGAGCAGTTCTTC
CASSPSGRGNEQFF
>TRBD1|15|TRBV11-2|-|TRBJ1-2
TGTGCCAGCAGCTATGAGGGGGCGGCTAACTATGGCTACACCTTC
CASSYEGAANYGYTF
>TRBD1|14|TRBV2|once|TRBJ2-7
TGTGCCAGCAGCGGACAGGGGCCCGCCGGCGAGCAGTACTTC
CASSGQGPAGEQYF
>-|15|TRBV27|-|TRBJ2-7
TGTGCCAGCAGTTTAAACCCAACGGGATCCTACGAGCAGTACTTC
CASSLNPTGSYEQYF
>TRBD1|16|TRBV9|-|TRBJ1-3
TGTGCCAGCAGCGTATCAGGGGGTCTATCTGGAAACACCATATATTTT
CASSVSGGLSGNTIYF
>-|13|TRBV13|-|TRBJ2-6
TGTGCCAGCAGCTTACTTGGGGCCAACGTCCTGACTTTC
CASSLLGANVLTF
>-|14|TRBV10-3|-|TRBJ2-7
TGTGCCATCAGTGAAAGACTAGTAAGCGACGAGCAGTACTTC
CAISERLVSDEQYF
>-|16|TRBV19|-|TRBJ1-3
TGTGCCAGTAGTCGCAGAACAGGGAACTCTGGAAACACCATATATTTT
CASSRRTGNSGNTIYF
>-|14|TRBV6-6|-|TRBJ1-1
TGTGCCAGCAGTTACTCTACGGGGAACACTGAAGCTTTCTTT
CASSYSTGNTEAFF
>-|16|TRBV11-2|-|TRBJ2-2
TGTGCCAGCAGCAACGGGGTCTCCTCGAACACCGGGGAGCTGTTTTTT
CASSNGVSSNTGELFF